This T cell receptor beta chain was captured by sequencing in a study of preoperative IRX-2 immunotherapy in early breast cancer. Assay used: immunoSEQ multiplex PCR; TCRdb lists only in-frame clones, some missing. The table lists roughly 25,000 clones, 75% to 90% of them singletons, with roughly 9% in the top ten. Stated treatment: preoperative locoregional IRX-2 cytokine immunotherapy. This phase Ib study tested locoregional IRX-2 cytokine immunotherapy given before surgery. This sequence was found in a human donor with breast cancer. Sample: tumor tissue, taken after IRX-2 immunotherapy.

CDR3 region: CASSLPSYGYTF. In nucleotides, the CDR3 is TGCGCCAGCAGCTTGCCGAGCTATGGCTACACCTTC. This sequence joins TRBV5-1 and TRBJ1-2; D ambiguous. This CDR3 contains 12 residues. Trimming took 1 base from V and 4 from J, leaving 5 bases between them. Germline CDR1 is SGHRS and CDR2 is YFSETQ.